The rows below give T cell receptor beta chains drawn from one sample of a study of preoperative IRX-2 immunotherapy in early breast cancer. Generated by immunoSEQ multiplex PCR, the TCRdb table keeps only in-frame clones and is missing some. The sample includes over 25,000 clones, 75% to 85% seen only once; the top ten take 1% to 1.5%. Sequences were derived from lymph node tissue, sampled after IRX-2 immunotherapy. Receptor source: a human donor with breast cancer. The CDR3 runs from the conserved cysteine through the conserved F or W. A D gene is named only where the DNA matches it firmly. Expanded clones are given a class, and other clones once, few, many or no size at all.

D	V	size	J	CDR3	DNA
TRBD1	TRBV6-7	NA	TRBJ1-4	CASSPGTGGPNEKLFF	TGTGCCAGCAGTCCCGGGACAGGGGGACCTAATGAAAAACTGTTTTTT
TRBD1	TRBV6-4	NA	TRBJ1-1	CASTGQGANTEAFF	TGTGCCAGCACCGGACAGGGGGCGAACACTGAAGCTTTCTTT
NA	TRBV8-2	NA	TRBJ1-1	CASSSASRVEAFF	TGTGCCAGCAGTTCTGCATCCAGAGTCGAAGCTTTCTTT
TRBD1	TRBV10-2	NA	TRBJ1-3	CASSESGTVGNTIYF	TGCGCCAGCAGTGAGTCGGGGACAGTTGGAAACACCATATATTTT
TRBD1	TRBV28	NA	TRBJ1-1	CASSLWGTGRNTEAFF	TGTGCCAGCAGTTTATGGGGGACAGGGAGGAACACTGAAGCTTTCTTT
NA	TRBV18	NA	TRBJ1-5	CASSPSGARNQPQHF	TGTGCCAGCTCACCCTCCGGGGCGCGGAATCAGCCCCAGCATTTT
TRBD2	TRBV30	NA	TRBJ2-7	CAWSYGAGVAYEQYF	TGTGCCTGGAGTTACGGGGCGGGGGTAGCCTACGAGCAGTACTTC
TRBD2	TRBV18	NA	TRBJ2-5	CASSPPLAGNQETQYF	TGTGCCAGCTCACCCCCGCTAGCGGGTAACCAAGAGACCCAGTACTTC
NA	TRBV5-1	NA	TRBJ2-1	CASSFSPRAGGNEQFF	TGCGCCAGCAGCTTCTCTCCCAGGGCCGGGGGCAATGAGCAGTTCTTC
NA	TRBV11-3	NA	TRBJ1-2	CASSLEWSPLYGYTF	TGTGCCAGCAGCTTGGAATGGAGCCCGCTTTATGGCTACACCTTC
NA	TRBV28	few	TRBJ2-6	CASREGAGANVLTF	TGTGCCAGCAGAGAGGGGGCTGGGGCCAACGTCCTGACTTTC
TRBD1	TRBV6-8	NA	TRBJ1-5	CASGQGRNQPQHF	TGTGCCAGCGGACAGGGGCGCAATCAGCCCCAGCATTTT